These 9 T cell receptor beta chains originate from one sample sequenced in a study of T cells in tuberculosis. This sample's time point: new active TB diagnosis, blood taken before or within 7 days of starting treatment. Profiled with immunoSEQ multiplex PCR; TCRdb holds only in-frame clones, not every one. The sample contains some 30,000 clones, around 92% of which appear only once. The sequences come from PBMCs, collected at tuberculosis diagnosis. The receptor set was obtained from an adult with tuberculosis.

V and J are TRBV4-2 and TRBJ2-7; D is unresolved. The germline V gene encodes CDR1 LGHNA and CDR2 YNFKEQ. V was trimmed by 0 bases and J by 3 bases, leaving 3 bases between them. There are 12 residues in the CDR3. The CDR3 coding sequence is TGTGCCAGCAGCCAAGACCGCTACGAGCAGTACTTC. This sequence encodes CASSQDRYEQYF.

The chain recombines TRBV5-1 with TRBJ1-1; TRBD1 might be the D (6 bases). The CDR3 length is 12 residues. Trimming left V 2 bases short and J 6 bases short, with 8 bases between. Germline V gene lookup returns CDR1 SGHRS and CDR2 YFSETQ. As DNA, the CDR3 is TGCGCCAGCAGCTTATCAGGGGCTGAAGCTTTCTTT. Its translation: CASSLSGAEAFF.

V usage is TRBV9 and J usage is TRBJ1-6, with 8 bases matching TRBD1. V lost 4 bases and J lost 7; bases outside the gene matches: 10. Per the germline V gene, CDR1 is SGDLS and CDR2 is YYNGEE. This CDR3 spans 16 amino acids. CDR3 in amino acids: CASSPSVRDRNSPLHF. As DNA, the CDR3 is TGTGCCAGCAGCCCAAGCGTCCGGGACAGGAATTCACCCCTCCACTTT.

The chain combines TRBV28 with TRBJ2-7, with 7 bases fitting TRBD2. The CDR3 is 12 residues long. Germline V lookup: CDR1 MDHEN, CDR2 SYDVKM. The ends lost 7 bases at V and 6 bases at J; junction bases unmatched: 6. CDR3 in amino acids: CASTLGGLEQYF. In DNA, the CDR3 is TGTGCCAGCACCTTGGGAGGGCTCGAGCAGTACTTC.

The chain uses TRBV5-1 and TRBJ1-2; D may be TRBD1 (5 bases). Trimming shortened V by 0 bases and J by 6 bases, and 9 bases separated the two germline ends. Germline CDR1 is SGHRS and CDR2 is YFSETQ. The CDR3 has 13 amino acids. Here the CDR3 reads CASSLVVGDGYTF. The CDR3, as DNA: TGCGCCAGCAGCTTGGTAGTAGGGGATGGCTACACCTTC.

The V call is TRBV2, the J call TRBJ2-1, with D possibly TRBD2 on 6 matching bases. The CDR3 runs to 13 residues. Germline V gene sequence: CDR1 SNHLY, CDR2 FYNNEI. V gave up 4 bases and J gave up 10 bases, with 14 bases separating them. The CDR3 here is CASSGGTPREQFF. CDR3 bases: TGTGCCAGCAGTGGCGGGACCCCTCGGGAGCAGTTCTTC.

The sample holds a few counts of this clone. V usage is TRBV10-3 and J usage is TRBJ1-5, with 8 bases lining up with TRBD1. With V trimmed by 10 bases and J by 0 bases, 8 bases remained unmatched. This CDR3 comprises 15 residues. In germline, CDR1 is ENHRY, CDR2 SYGVKD. As DNA, the CDR3 is TGTGCCACTCAGCCGGGACAGGATAGCAATCAGCCCCAGCATTTT. Protein product: CATQPGQDSNQPQHF.

This chain connects TRBV6-5 to TRBJ1-2; 7 bases are a match to TRBD1. Trimming at V came to 0 bases and at J to 4 bases, leaving 5 bases not matched to a gene. CDR3 length: 15 residues. Germline V CDR1 and CDR2: MNHEY, SVGAGI. The CDR3 DNA follows: TGTGCCAGCAGTTACTCGTCAGGGGGGATCTATGGCTACACCTTC. It specifies CASSYSSGGIYGYTF.

This clone was counted a single time. The rearrangement joins TRBV6-5 to TRBJ2-7; the D gene is possibly TRBD1 (5 bases). CDR1 and CDR2 (germline): MNHEY, SVGAGI. The CDR3 has 16 residues. The V end lost 0 bases, the J end lost 0 bases, and 12 bases lay between the germline ends. The CDR3 protein is CASSYSRQGSSYEQYF. DNA for the CDR3: TGTGCCAGCAGTTACTCGCGGCAGGGTAGCTCCTACGAGCAGTACTTC.